The present entry profiles one TCR beta chain with its context. Its antigen is not known. Other DNA sequences within the sample encode an identical CDR3. This entry is derived from a study of long-term antiretroviral therapy in people with HIV. Looked up from germline, CDR1 is SGHTA and CDR2 is FQGNSA. V was trimmed by 2 bases and J by 3 bases, leaving 0 bases between them. The CDR3 spans 11 residues. Researchers report immunoSEQ v3.0 was run at survey level. Assay used: immunoSEQ multiplex PCR; TCRdb lists only in-frame clones, some missing. Among tens of thousands of clones listed, less than 85% were seen once. Study-wide findings and caveats: No data on ART adherence, viral resistance or therapy changes. Collection of the blood, which took place between the mid-2000s and the late 2010s, possibly occurred under older ART regimens.

The V and J genes are TRBV7-2 and TRBJ2-3, with D uncertain. Sequencing was performed on unsorted PBMCs, taken 0.5 years before starting antiretroviral therapy. This clonotype was obtained from a man aged 35-49 years with HIV. CDR3 residues: CASSLTDTQYF. The CDR3 DNA is TGTGCCAGCAGCTTAACAGATACGCAGTATTTT.